The 14 T cell receptor beta chains listed next were all sequenced from one sample in a study of blood T cell repertoires in COVID-19. Only in-frame clones appear in the TCRdb table, and some are missing; sequencing was by immunoSEQ multiplex PCR. The top ten clones hold about 1.2% of a sample with about 44,000 clones, over 75% of them seen once. Sequencing used peripheral blood. All receptors come from a woman aged 40-49 years with acute or convalescent COVID-19.

The chain links TRBV24-1 to TRBJ2-7, with D possibly being TRBD1 (6 bases). Trimming shortened V by 4 bases and J by 7 bases, and 10 bases separated the two germline ends. The CDR3 is made up of 12 amino acids. Germline CDR1 reads KGHDR; CDR2 reads SFDVKD. As DNA, the CDR3 is TGTGCCACCAGTGACCCCACAGGGGAGCAGTACTTC. Its protein is CATSDPTGEQYF.

The chain combines TRBV5-1 with TRBJ1-1, with TRBD1 matching over 10 bases. The germline gives CDR1 SGHRS, CDR2 YFSETQ. V lost 10 bases and J lost 6; bases outside the gene matches: 24. The CDR3 length is 18 residues. CDR3 DNA: TGCGCCCGCCCCTGGGGGGGGCCCGGGACAGGGGAGGGCTCTGAAGCTTTCTTT. As protein: CARPWGGPGTGEGSEAFF.

A word on this clone: This sample also contains other DNA sequences that code for the same CDR3. The chain uses TRBV9 and TRBJ2-7; 9 bases are a match to TRBD2. The CDR3 extends over 13 amino acids. Germline lookup yields CDR1 SGDLS and CDR2 YYNGEE. The J segment lost 3 bases and the V segment lost 3 bases, leaving 1 base of the junction unmatched. The CDR3 sequence: CASSGGGGYEQYF. CDR3 bases: TGTGCCAGCAGCGGCGGGGGGGGCTACGAGCAGTACTTC.

The chain uses TRBV4-2 and TRBJ1-4; D remains ambiguous. Deletions cut 1 base from V and 6 bases from J, with 12 bases between. This CDR3 spans 15 amino acids. Germline loops: CDR1 LGHNA, CDR2 YNFKEQ. CDR3 in DNA: TGTGCCAGCAGCCAAGGGGCGTTGGGTCATGAAAAACTGTTTTTT. Protein product: CASSQGALGHEKLFF.

The rearrangement joins TRBV5-1 to TRBJ2-7, with 10 bases that match TRBD2. The CDR3 spans 15 residues. With 2 bases clipped from V and 2 bases from J, the junction kept 4 bases outside the gene matches. From germline, CDR1 is SGHRS and CDR2 YFSETQ. The CDR3 reads CASSFSSGGAYEQYF. CDR3 coding DNA: TGCGCCAGCAGCTTTTCTAGCGGGGGCGCCTACGAGCAGTACTTC.

The rearrangement links TRBV6-6 to TRBJ1-1; D call uncertain. Germline-derived CDR1 and CDR2 are MNHNY and SVGAGI (reference sequence). The length of the CDR3 is 13 residues. The V end lost 3 bases, the J end lost 3 bases, and 8 bases lay between the germline ends. CDR3 coding DNA: TGTGCCAGCAGTTATCAAGAGGACACTGAAGCTTTCTTT. Translation gives CASSYQEDTEAFF.

The chain joins TRBV27 to TRBJ2-5; 9 bases agree with TRBD2. Germline CDR1 reads MNHEY; CDR2 reads SMNVEV (reference sequence). The CDR3 runs to 13 residues. The V gene end was trimmed by 6 bases and the J gene end by 5 bases; junction bases not matched to a gene: 4. The CDR3 DNA is TGTGCCAGCAGGGGACTAGCTGTGGAGACCCAGTACTTC. Amino acid sequence: CASRGLAVETQYF.

This chain joins TRBV5-4 and TRBJ2-5; D is perhaps TRBD1 (6 bases). Germline CDR1 is SGHNT and CDR2 is YYREEE (reference sequence). This CDR3 comprises 14 residues. V was clipped by 4 bases and J by 5 bases, with 15 bases between them. The CDR3 nucleotides read TGTGCCAGCAGCCCTATATGGGGGCAGGAGACCCAGTACTTC. The encoded protein is CASSPIWGQETQYF.

This chain joins TRBV4-1 and TRBJ2-7; 11 bases line up with TRBD1. The CDR3 is 15 amino acids. Germline V gene data show CDR1 as MGHRA and CDR2 as YSYEKL. Trimming took 3 bases from V and 3 from J; bases not matched to a gene: 4. This CDR3 reads CASSQSGTGGYEQYF. CDR3 nucleotide sequence: TGCGCCAGCAGCCAGTCAGGGACAGGGGGCTACGAGCAGTACTTC.

The gene calls are TRBV19 and TRBJ2-1, with D possibly TRBD2 on 7 matching bases. CDR3 length: 15 amino acids. Germline CDR1 and CDR2: LNHDA and SQIVND (reference sequence). V lost 7 bases and J lost 5, with 18 bases in between. The CDR3 DNA reads TGTGCCAGTACCCCCAGGAGCGGGACAAACAATGAGCAGTTCTTC. This codes for CASTPRSGTNNEQFF.

The J gene is TRBJ1-5, the V gene TRBV7-2; a possible D gene is TRBD1 (6 bases). Germline CDR1 is SGHTA and CDR2 is FQGNSA. This CDR3 has 15 residues. Trimming pared 2 bases from V and 6 bases from J, leaving 14 bases between. The CDR3, as DNA: TGTGCCAGCAGCTTATCAGGGGCGCTTGCTCAGCCCCAGCATTTT. Translated: CASSLSGALAQPQHF.

V and J are TRBV6-2 or TRBV6-3 and TRBJ1-1, with TRBD1 matching over 8 bases. J gave up 6 bases and V 0 bases, and 12 bases lay outside the gene matches. Germline assignment: CDR1 MNHEY and CDR2 SVGEGT. The CDR3 is 17 residues long. The CDR3 region has the DNA TGTGCCAGCAGTTACTCGATTCCCCGACAGGGGCGGGCTGAAGCTTTCTTT. This gives the protein CASSYSIPRQGRAEAFF.

This clone was picked up one time. The chain is built from TRBV30 and TRBJ1-5, with TRBD1 matching over 7 bases. The J segment lost 6 bases and the V segment lost 0 bases, leaving 2 bases of the junction unmatched. The CDR3 loop spans 13 amino acids. Germline CDR1 is GTSNPN and CDR2 is SVGIG (reference sequence). DNA for the CDR3: TGTGCCTGGAGTGTAGGGGGCAGTCAGCCCCAGCATTTT. Translated: CAWSVGGSQPQHF.

The CDR3 DNA reads TGTGCCAGCAGTTACGGCCTAGCGGGAGGGTTAGATACGCAGTATTTT. Translated: CASSYGLAGGLDTQYF. V is TRBV6-5 and J is TRBJ2-3; 12 bases map to TRBD2. Germline values: CDR1 MNHEY, CDR2 SVGAGI. The V segment lost 2 bases and the J segment 5 bases; nucleotides outside the gene matches: 5. The CDR3 runs to 16 residues.